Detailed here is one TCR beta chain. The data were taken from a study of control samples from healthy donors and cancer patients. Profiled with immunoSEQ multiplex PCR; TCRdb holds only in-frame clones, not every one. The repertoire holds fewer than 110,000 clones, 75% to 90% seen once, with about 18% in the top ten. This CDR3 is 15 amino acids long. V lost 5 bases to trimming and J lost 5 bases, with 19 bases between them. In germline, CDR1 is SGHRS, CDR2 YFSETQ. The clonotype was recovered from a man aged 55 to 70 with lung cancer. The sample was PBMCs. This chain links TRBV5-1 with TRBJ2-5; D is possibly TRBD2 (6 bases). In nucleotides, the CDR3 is TGCGCCAGCAGGATAACGGGACTCCAGGTGGAGACCCAGTACTTC. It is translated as CASRITGLQVETQYF.